What follows describes a single T cell receptor (beta chain). Germline lookup yields CDR1 MDHEN and CDR2 SYDVKM. J gave up 5 bases and V 9 bases, and 8 bases lay outside the gene matches. The CDR3 is 13 amino acids. Method: immunoSEQ multiplex PCR; TCRdb's copy keeps in-frame clones and lacks some. The table shows approximately 200,000 clones, with about nine tenths occurring only once. This study enrolled people aged roughly 18 to 90 from around 26 US geographic areas. This sample was included in a study of blood T cell repertoires in COVID-19. Study-level information: The study drew acute and convalescent COVID-19 samples from the United States, Italy and Spain.

This receptor was obtained from a man in his late teens or twenties with acute COVID-19. The chain carries TRBV28 and TRBJ1-1, with TRBD1 matching 8 bases. The sample taken for sequencing was PBMCs or T cells enriched from blood (not recorded which). Here the CDR3 reads CASSTGGETEAFF. The CDR3 bases are TGTGCCAGTAGTACAGGGGGTGAAACTGAAGCTTTCTTT.